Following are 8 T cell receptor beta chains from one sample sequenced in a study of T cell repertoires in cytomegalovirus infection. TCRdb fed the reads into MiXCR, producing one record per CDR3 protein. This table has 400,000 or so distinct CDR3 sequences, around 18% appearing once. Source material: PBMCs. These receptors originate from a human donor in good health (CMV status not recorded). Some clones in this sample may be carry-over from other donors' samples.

The CDR3 reads CASTLEGRVNIQYF. CDR3 DNA sequence: TGTGCCAGCACCCTCGAGGGGCGGGTAAACATTCAGTACTTC. The chain joins TRBV7-2 to TRBJ2-4; D tentatively fits TRBD1 or TRBD2 (5 bases each). Germline V CDR1 and CDR2: SGHTA, FQGNSA. The V gene lost 7 bases and the J gene lost 6 bases, with 16 bases spanning the gap. This CDR3 is built from 14 residues.

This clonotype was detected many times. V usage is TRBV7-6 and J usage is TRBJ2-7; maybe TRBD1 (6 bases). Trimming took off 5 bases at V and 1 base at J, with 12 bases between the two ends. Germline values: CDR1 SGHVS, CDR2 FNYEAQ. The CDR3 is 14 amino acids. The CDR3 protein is CASSVRDKSYEQYF. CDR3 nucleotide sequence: TGTGCCAGCAGCGTCCGGGACAAGTCCTACGAGCAGTACTTC. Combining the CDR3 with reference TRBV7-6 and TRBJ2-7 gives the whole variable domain GAGVSQSPRYKVTKRGQDVALRCDPISGHVSLYWYRQALGQGPEFLTYFNYEAQQDKSGLPNDRFSAERPEGSISTLTIQRTEQRDSAMYRCASSVRDKSYEQYFGPGTRLTVT.

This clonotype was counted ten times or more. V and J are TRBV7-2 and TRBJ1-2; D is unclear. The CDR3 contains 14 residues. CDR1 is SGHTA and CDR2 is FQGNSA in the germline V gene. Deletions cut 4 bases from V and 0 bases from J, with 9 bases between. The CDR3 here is CASSSAGANYGYTF. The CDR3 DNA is TGTGCCAGCAGCTCGGCCGGGGCTAACTATGGCTACACCTTC.

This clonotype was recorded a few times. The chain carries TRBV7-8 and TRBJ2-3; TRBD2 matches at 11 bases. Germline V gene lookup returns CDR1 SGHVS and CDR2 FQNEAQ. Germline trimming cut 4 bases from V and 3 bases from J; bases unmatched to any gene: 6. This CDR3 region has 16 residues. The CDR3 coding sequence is TGTGCCAGCAGCTCATCGACTAGCGGGAAGACAGATACGCAGTATTTT. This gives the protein CASSSSTSGKTDTQYF. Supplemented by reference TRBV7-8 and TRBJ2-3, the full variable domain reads GAGVSQSPRYKVAKRGQDVALRCDPISGHVSLFWYQQALGQGPEFLTYFQNEAQLDKSGLPSDRFFAERPEGSVSTLKIQRTQQEDSAVYLCASSSSTSGKTDTQYFGPGTRLTVL.

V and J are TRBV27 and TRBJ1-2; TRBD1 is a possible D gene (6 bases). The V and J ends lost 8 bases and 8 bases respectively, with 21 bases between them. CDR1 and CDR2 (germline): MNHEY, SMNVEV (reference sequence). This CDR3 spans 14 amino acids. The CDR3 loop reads CASRLSGALKGYTF. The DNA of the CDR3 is TGTGCCAGCCGCCTCTCAGGGGCCCTGAAGGGCTACACCTTC.

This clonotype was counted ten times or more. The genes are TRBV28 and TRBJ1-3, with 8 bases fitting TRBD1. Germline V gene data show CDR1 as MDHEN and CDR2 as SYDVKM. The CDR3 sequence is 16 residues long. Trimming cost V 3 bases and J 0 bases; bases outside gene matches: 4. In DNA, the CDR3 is TGTGCCAGCAGTTTCCTCAGGGGGCCCTCTGGAAACACCATATATTTT. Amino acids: CASSFLRGPSGNTIYF.

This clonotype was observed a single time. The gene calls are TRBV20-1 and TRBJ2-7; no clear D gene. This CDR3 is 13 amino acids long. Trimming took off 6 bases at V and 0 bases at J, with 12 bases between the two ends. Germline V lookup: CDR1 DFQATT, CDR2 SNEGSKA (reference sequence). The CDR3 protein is CSARPQPSYEQYF. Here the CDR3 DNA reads TGCAGTGCCAGACCCCAACCCTCCTACGAGCAGTACTTC.

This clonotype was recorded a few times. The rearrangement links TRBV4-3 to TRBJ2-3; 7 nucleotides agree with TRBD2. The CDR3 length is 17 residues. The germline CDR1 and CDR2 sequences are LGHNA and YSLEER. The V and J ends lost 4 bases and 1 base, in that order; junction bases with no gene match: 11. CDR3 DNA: TGCGCCAGCAGCCCGACGGCGGCGGCGGGGGGCACAGATACGCAGTATTTT. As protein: CASSPTAAAGGTDTQYF.